The source of this T cell receptor (beta chain) is a study of beta chain features in type 1 diabetes. Whole-study results and caveats: Significant though moderate, a shortening of TCRB CDR3s appeared in all four CD4+ subsets of Type 1 diabetes patients. Insertions were fewer and deletions more numerous at VDJ junctions in type 1 diabetes patients.

This clone was picked up a small number of times. What it binds is not known. Researchers reported sorting CD4+ naive, central memory, regulatory and stem cell-like memory cells via CD45RO/CCR7/CD25/CD127/CD95/CD27. The germline V and J ends were trimmed by 6 bases and 0 bases, with 8 bases remaining between them. CDR3 length: 13 amino acids. CDR1 SNHLY and CDR2 FYNNEI come from the germline V gene. The isolated RNA, all of it, was reverse transcribed, so expressed TCRB transcripts were what got sequenced. Samples of naive, central memory and regulatory T cells yielded a mean of around 4 million reads. The repertoire was sequenced with immunoSEQ multiplex PCR; TCRdb's copy has only in-frame clones and lacks some. The data hold fewer than 900,000 clones, with 15% to 20% observed a single time.

Sequenced input: naive CD4+ T cells from blood. The chain links TRBV2 to TRBJ1-1; D is ambiguous. The source of this sequence is a woman aged 18-29 years in good health. CDR3 protein: CASRRVMNTEAFF. The CDR3, as DNA: TGTGCCAGCAGAAGGGTCATGAACACTGAAGCTTTCTTT.